The 13 T cell receptor beta chains presented below share a single source sample, sequenced in a study of cytomegalovirus exposure and HLA in healthy donors. A multiplex PCR was run with 60 Vbeta primers and 13 Jbeta primers. Using immunoSEQ multiplex PCR, the repertoire was profiled, and TCRdb retains in-frame clones only, with some absent. The repertoire holds 100,000 to 150,000 clones, with around 78% as singletons. Sequencing input: PBMCs. The receptors were gathered from a woman between 50 and 59 years old in good health and CMV-seronegative.

This clone was observed a few times. The rearrangement joins TRBV4-3 to TRBJ2-5; D possibly corresponds to TRBD2 (6 bases). Germline V gene sequence: CDR1 LGHNA, CDR2 YSLEER. There are 15 residues in the CDR3. V shed 0 bases and J shed 5 bases, with 13 bases lying between them. The CDR3 region is CASSQERARGETQYF. The CDR3, as DNA: TGCGCCAGCAGCCAAGAGAGGGCCCGGGGGGAGACCCAGTACTTC.

The chain uses TRBV19 and TRBJ2-3; TRBD2 matches 11 bases. Per germline, CDR1 LNHDA and CDR2 SQIVND (reference sequence). The V gene end was trimmed by 1 base and the J gene end by 0 bases; junction bases not matched to a gene: 6. CDR3 length: 18 residues. The CDR3: CASSIAGLAVSSTDTQYF. In DNA form, the CDR3 reads TGTGCCAGTAGTATAGCGGGACTAGCGGTTTCTAGCACAGATACGCAGTATTTT.

The rearrangement links TRBV7-2 to TRBJ2-3; 8 nucleotides align to TRBD2. Trimming removed 5 bases from V and 11 bases from J; junction bases left unmatched: 9. CDR1 SGHTA and CDR2 FQGNSA come from the germline V gene. The CDR3 contains 13 residues. In DNA form, the CDR3 reads TGTGCCAGCAGCACAAACCCTGGGACTAGGCAGTATTTT. Its translation is CASSTNPGTRQYF.

The count of this clone is one. The chain employs TRBV10-3 and TRBJ1-3; no firm D call. Deletions cut 2 bases from V and 4 bases from J, with 12 bases between. The CDR3 consists of 15 residues. The V gene's germline CDR1 is ENHRY and CDR2 SYGVKD. CDR3 nucleotide sequence: TGTGCCATCAGTGAGGGGCCCCAAACCGGAAACACCATATATTTT. This codes for CAISEGPQTGNTIYF.

This chain connects TRBV2 to TRBJ1-1, with TRBD1 matching 7 bases. This CDR3 comprises 14 residues. Per the germline V gene, CDR1 is SNHLY and CDR2 is FYNNEI. The junction had 9 bases not matched to a gene; V was cut back by 6 bases and J by 5 bases. In DNA, the CDR3 is TGTGCCAGCAGGGAGGGGGCGTTGGGTACTGAAGCTTTCTTT. Encoded protein: CASREGALGTEAFF.

This clone was detected once. The CDR3 DNA is TGCAGCGTTGAAGTGGGCCCTGAAGCTTTCTTT. Its protein is CSVEVGPEAFF. V gene TRBV29-1 combines with J gene TRBJ1-1; D is unclear. Germline CDR1 is SQVTM and CDR2 is ANQGSEA. V gave up 1 base and J gave up 6 bases, with 6 bases separating them. The CDR3 has 11 residues.

The V call is TRBV19, the J call TRBJ1-1; TRBD1 is a possible D gene (5 bases). Between the trimmed V and J ends, which lost 5 bases and 5 bases, there was a span of 15 bases. This CDR3 spans 14 amino acids. Germline values: CDR1 LNHDA, CDR2 SQIVND (reference sequence). Here the CDR3 DNA reads TGTGCCAGTAGTTCAAGCGGGGGGAGGACTGAAGCTTTCTTT. Translation gives CASSSSGGRTEAFF.

This clone was counted a single time. This chain joins TRBV7-9 and TRBJ2-2; 8 bases align to TRBD2. This CDR3 has 16 residues. Germline-derived CDR1 and CDR2 are SEHNR and FQNEAQ (reference sequence). The junction had 9 bases not matched to a gene; V was cut back by 5 bases and J by 4 bases. The chain's CDR3 is CASSPLAGSTTGELFF. Here the CDR3 DNA reads TGTGCCAGCAGCCCCCTAGCGGGTAGCACCACCGGGGAGCTGTTTTTT.

The chain carries TRBV5-7 and TRBJ2-7, with D possibly TRBD2 on 5 matching bases. TRBV5-7 is identified as an open reading frame with a role that is uncertain. The CDR3 is 14 residues long. V was cut by 0 bases and J by 7 bases, with 14 bases left in between. The CDR3 nucleotides read TGTGCCAGCAGCTTGGGAGCCGGCTGGGAGGAGCAGTACGTC. Its protein is CASSLGAGWEEQYV.

The rearrangement links TRBV6-5 to TRBJ2-3; 9 positions match TRBD2. The length of the CDR3 is 15 residues. CDR1 and CDR2 (germline): MNHEY, SVGAGI. The V and J ends lost 1 base and 5 bases, in that order; junction bases with no gene match: 4. DNA for the CDR3: TGTGCCAGCAGTTACTTGGGACTAGCCCAAGATACGCAGTATTTT. As protein: CASSYLGLAQDTQYF.

The CDR3 DNA sequence: TGTGCCTGTCATTATACTTTAACCTACGAGCAGTACTTC. Translation: CACHYTLTYEQYF. This sequence joins TRBV30 and TRBJ2-5; D is uncertain. The tail of the sequence fits TRBJ2-7 better, so the J call may be wrong. The germline CDR1 and CDR2 sequences are GTSNPN and SVGIG (reference sequence). The CDR3 is made up of 13 amino acids.

This rearrangement joins TRBV5-1 to TRBJ2-5; 11 bases are a match to TRBD2. Trimming took 1 base from V and 11 from J; bases not matched to a gene: 10. The CDR3 runs to 15 residues. Germline V lookup: CDR1 SGHRS, CDR2 YFSETQ. CDR3 sequence: CASSLTSGSQGEQYF. Written as DNA, the CDR3 is TGCGCCAGCAGCTTGACTAGCGGGAGCCAAGGGGAGCAGTACTTC.

The rearrangement joins TRBV28 to TRBJ1-1, with 8 bases fitting TRBD1. CDR3 length: 15 residues. V was pared by 0 bases and J by 1 base, with 1 base of the junction left unmatched. Germline V gene lookup returns CDR1 MDHEN and CDR2 SYDVKM. The CDR3 bases are TGTGCCAGCAGTTTATGGGGACAGGAGAACACTGAAGCTTTCTTT. It specifies CASSLWGQENTEAFF.